This T cell receptor (beta chain) was sequenced for a study of cytomegalovirus exposure and HLA in healthy donors. The CDR3 loop spans 16 amino acids. The germline gives CDR1 MNHNY, CDR2 SVGAGI (reference sequence). Trimming stripped 6 bases from V and 0 bases from J, with 17 bases between. The primer mix had 60 Vbeta and 13 Jbeta primers. The method was immunoSEQ multiplex PCR; TCRdb's version includes in-frame clones alone and lacks a portion of them. The sample holds roughly 200,000 clones, 60% to 80% seen once. The study, taken as a whole, reports: Association of a missense DCLRE1C variant with TCR beta V- and J-gene trimming was reported in a later analysis. Productive rates of about 90% or about 30% were seen for most TCR beta V segments in an earlier analysis.

Nominally healthy donors provided the samples, though records likely missed some immune exposures. About this clone: The target antigen is unknown.

V gene TRBV6-6 combines with J gene TRBJ1-2; TRBD1 is a possible D gene (6 bases). The sequence came from a woman in her thirties in good health and CMV-seropositive. The sample taken for sequencing was PBMCs. CDR3 loop: CASSRSGTRANYGYTF. As DNA, the CDR3 is TGTGCCAGCAGCAGGTCCGGGACAAGGGCTAACTATGGCTACACCTTC.